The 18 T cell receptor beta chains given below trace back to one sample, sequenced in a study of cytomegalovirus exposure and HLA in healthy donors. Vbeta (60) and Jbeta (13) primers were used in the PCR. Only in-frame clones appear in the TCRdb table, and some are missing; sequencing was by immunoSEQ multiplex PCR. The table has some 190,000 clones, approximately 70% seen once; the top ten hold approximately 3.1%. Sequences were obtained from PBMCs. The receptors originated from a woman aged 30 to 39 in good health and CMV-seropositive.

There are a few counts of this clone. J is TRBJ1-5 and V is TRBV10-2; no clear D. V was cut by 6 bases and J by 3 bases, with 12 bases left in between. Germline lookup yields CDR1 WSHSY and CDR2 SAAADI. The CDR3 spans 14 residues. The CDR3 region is CASRASGNNQPQHF. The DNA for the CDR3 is TGCGCCAGCAGAGCCTCCGGGAACAATCAGCCCCAGCATTTT.

CDR3 in amino acids: CASRRVDQGSLCYEQYF. The CDR3 region has the DNA TGTGCCAGCAGAAGGGTGGATCAGGGGAGTTTATGCTACGAGCAGTACTTC. The rearrangement uses TRBV21-1 and TRBJ2-7; the DNA was not used to check the table's D call, TRBD1. TRBV21-1 is tagged as a pseudogene. This CDR3 is built from 17 residues.

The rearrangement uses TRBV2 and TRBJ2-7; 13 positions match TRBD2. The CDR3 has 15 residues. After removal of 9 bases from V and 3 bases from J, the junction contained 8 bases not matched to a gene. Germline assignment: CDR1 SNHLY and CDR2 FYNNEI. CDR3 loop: CASKKLAGGVYEQYF. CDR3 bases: TGTGCCAGTAAAAAACTAGCGGGAGGGGTCTACGAGCAGTACTTC.

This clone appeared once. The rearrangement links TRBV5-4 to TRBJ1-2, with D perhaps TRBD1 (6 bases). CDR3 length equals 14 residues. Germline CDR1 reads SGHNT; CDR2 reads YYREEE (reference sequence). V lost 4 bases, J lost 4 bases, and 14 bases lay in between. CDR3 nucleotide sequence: TGTGCCAGCAGCGGGCAGGGAGGGGGCTATGGCTACACCTTC. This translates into CASSGQGGGYGYTF.

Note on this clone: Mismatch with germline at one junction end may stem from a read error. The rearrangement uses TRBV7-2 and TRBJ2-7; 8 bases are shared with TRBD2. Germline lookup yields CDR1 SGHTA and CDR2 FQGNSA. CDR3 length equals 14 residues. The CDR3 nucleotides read TGTGCCAGCACCCCCGGGACTAGGGGTAGCGAGCAGTATTTC. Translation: CASTPGTRGSEQYF. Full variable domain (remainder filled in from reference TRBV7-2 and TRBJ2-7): GAGVSQSPSNKVTEKGKDVELRCDPISGHTALYWYRQSLGQGLEFLIYFQGNSAPDKSGLPSDRFSAERTGGSVSTLTIQRTQQEDSAVYLCASTPGTRGSEQYFGPGTRLTVT.

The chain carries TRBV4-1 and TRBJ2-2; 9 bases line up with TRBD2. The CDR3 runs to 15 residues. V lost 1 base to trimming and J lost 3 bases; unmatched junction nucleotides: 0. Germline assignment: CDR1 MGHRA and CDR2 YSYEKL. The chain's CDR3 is CASSQVAGDTGELFF. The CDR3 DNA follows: TGCGCCAGCAGCCAAGTAGCGGGAGACACCGGGGAGCTGTTTTTT.

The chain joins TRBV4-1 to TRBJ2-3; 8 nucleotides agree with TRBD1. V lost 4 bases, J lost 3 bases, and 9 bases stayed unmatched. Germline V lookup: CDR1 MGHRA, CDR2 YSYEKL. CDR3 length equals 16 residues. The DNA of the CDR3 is TGCGCCAGCAGCCCCGTGACAGGGGCTGAAACAGATACGCAGTATTTT. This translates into CASSPVTGAETDTQYF.

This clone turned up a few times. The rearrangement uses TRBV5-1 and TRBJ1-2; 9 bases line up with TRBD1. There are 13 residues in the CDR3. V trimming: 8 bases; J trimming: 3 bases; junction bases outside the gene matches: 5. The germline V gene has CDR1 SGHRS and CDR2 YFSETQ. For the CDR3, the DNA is TGCGCCAGTGCGACAGGGGGGGACTATGGCTACACCTTC. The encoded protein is CASATGGDYGYTF.

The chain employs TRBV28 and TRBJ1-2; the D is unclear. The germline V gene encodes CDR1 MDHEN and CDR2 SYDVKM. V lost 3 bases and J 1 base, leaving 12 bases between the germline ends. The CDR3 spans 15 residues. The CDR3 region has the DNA TGTGCCAGCAGTTTTCGCGGCTCGGTTAACTATGGCTACACCTTC. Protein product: CASSFRGSVNYGYTF.

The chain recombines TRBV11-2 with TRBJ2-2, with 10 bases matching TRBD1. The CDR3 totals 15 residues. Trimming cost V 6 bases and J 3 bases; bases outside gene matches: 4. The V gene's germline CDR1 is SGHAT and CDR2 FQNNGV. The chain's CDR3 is CASRAGQGHTGELFF. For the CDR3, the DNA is TGTGCCAGCAGGGCGGGACAGGGGCACACCGGGGAGCTGTTTTTT.

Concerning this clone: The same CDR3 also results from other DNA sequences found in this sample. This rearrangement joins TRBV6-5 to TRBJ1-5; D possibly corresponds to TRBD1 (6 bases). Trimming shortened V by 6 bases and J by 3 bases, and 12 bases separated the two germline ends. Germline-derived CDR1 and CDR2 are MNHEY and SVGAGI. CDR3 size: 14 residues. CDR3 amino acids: CASRPTGFNQPQHF. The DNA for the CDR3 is TGTGCCAGCAGGCCTACAGGGTTCAATCAGCCCCAGCATTTT.

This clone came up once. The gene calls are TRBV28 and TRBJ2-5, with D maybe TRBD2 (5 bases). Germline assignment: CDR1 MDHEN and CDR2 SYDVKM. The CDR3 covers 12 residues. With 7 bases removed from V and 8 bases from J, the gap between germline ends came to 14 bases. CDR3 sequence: CASMKERGTQYF. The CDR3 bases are TGTGCCAGCATGAAGGAACGGGGTACCCAGTACTTC.

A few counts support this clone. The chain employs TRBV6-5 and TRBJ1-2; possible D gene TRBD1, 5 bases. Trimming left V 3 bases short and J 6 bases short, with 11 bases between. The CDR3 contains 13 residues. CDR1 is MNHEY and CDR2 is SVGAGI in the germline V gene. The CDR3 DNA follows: TGTGCCAGCAGTTATTGGGGGGACGATGGCTACACCTTC. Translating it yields CASSYWGDDGYTF.

CDR3 region: CASSPGGFAETQYF. CDR3 nucleotides: TGCGCCAGCAGCCCAGGGGGCTTTGCAGAGACCCAGTACTTC. This chain links TRBV5-1 with TRBJ2-5; TRBD1 agrees at 8 bases. With 4 bases clipped from V and 4 bases from J, the junction kept 6 bases outside the gene matches. Per germline, CDR1 SGHRS and CDR2 YFSETQ. The CDR3 length is 14 residues.

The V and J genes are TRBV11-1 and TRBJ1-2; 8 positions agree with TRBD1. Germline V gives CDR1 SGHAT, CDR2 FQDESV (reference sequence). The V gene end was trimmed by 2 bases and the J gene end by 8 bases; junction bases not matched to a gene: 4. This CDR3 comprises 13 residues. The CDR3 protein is CASSLSGGEGYTF. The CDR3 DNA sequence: TGTGCCAGCAGCTTATCAGGGGGCGAGGGCTACACCTTC.

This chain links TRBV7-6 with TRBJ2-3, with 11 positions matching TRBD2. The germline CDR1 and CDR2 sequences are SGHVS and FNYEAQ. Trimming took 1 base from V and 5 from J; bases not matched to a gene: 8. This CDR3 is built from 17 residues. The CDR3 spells CASSLDTSGSYGDTQYF. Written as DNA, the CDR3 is TGTGCCAGCAGCTTAGATACTAGCGGGAGTTATGGAGATACGCAGTATTTT. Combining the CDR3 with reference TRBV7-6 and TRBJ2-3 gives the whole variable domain GAGVSQSPRYKVTKRGQDVALRCDPISGHVSLYWYRQALGQGPEFLTYFNYEAQQDKSGLPNDRFSAERPEGSISTLTIQRTEQRDSAMYRCASSLDTSGSYGDTQYFGPGTRLTVL.

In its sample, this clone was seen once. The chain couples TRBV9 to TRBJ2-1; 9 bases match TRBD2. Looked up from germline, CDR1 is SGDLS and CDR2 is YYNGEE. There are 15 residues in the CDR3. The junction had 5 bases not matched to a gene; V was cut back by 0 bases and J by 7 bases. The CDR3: CASSVAPSGINEQFF. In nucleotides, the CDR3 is TGTGCCAGCAGCGTAGCGCCTAGCGGGATTAATGAGCAGTTCTTC.

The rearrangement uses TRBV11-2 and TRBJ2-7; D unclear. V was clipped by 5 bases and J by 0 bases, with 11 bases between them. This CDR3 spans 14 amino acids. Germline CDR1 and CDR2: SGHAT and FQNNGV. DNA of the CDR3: TGTGCCAGCAGCCCCACGGTTAGCTCCTACGAGCAGTACTTC. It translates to CASSPTVSSYEQYF.